These T cell receptor beta chains were read from a single sample in a study of OX40 agonist ivuxolimab in advanced cancers. Sequencing was performed with immunoSEQ multiplex PCR; in TCRdb, only in-frame clones are kept and a portion is missing. The table lists 35,000 to 45,000 clones, over 70% of them singletons. The specimen was CD4+ or CD8+ T cells sorted from blood, collected in a trial of the OX40 agonist ivuxolimab. Every receptor here comes from an adult with an advanced solid tumor such as melanoma, head and neck, liver or kidney cancer. The CDR3 runs from the conserved cysteine through the conserved F or W. D genes are given only for firm matches. Some rows mark clone size as missing; the rest say once, few, many or name a class of expanded clone.

j_call: TRBJ2-7; d_call: TRBD2; clone_size: -; v_call: TRBV7-2; cdr3_nt: TGTGCCAGCAGCCACGGGGGGGCATCCTACGAGCAGTACTTC; cdr3_aa: CASSHGGASYEQYF
j_call: TRBJ2-1; d_call: -; clone_size: -; v_call: TRBV18; cdr3_nt: TGTGCCAGCTCCCAGAATGGGGACTCCTACAATGAGCAGTTCTTC; cdr3_aa: CASSQNGDSYNEQFF
j_call: TRBJ2-2; d_call: -; clone_size: -; v_call: TRBV4-2; cdr3_nt: TGTGCCAGCAGCCAACCCTTTCGGGGGACTCACCGGGAGCTGTTTTTT; cdr3_aa: CASSQPFRGTHRELFF
j_call: TRBJ2-3; d_call: -; clone_size: -; v_call: TRBV19; cdr3_nt: TGTGCCAGTACCTCGACTCGTCGCACAGATACGCAGTATTTT; cdr3_aa: CASTSTRRTDTQYF
j_call: TRBJ1-5; d_call: TRBD1; clone_size: few; v_call: TRBV2; cdr3_nt: TGTGCCAGCGGGACAGGGGGCAATCAGCCCCAGCATTTT; cdr3_aa: CASGTGGNQPQHF
j_call: TRBJ1-4; d_call: -; clone_size: -; v_call: TRBV19; cdr3_nt: TGTGCCAGTAGTATAAGAAATGAAAAACTGTTTTTT; cdr3_aa: CASSIRNEKLFF
j_call: TRBJ1-2; d_call: TRBD1; clone_size: few; v_call: TRBV4-1; cdr3_nt: TGCGCCAGCAGCCAAGATAGACAGGGGAAGGGCTACACCTTC; cdr3_aa: CASSQDRQGKGYTF
j_call: TRBJ2-7; d_call: TRBD2; clone_size: few; v_call: TRBV4-1; cdr3_nt: TGCGCCAGCAGCAGGGGAACCGGGACTAGCGTGTACGAGCAGTACTTC; cdr3_aa: CASSRGTGTSVYEQYF
j_call: TRBJ1-5; d_call: -; clone_size: -; v_call: TRBV2; cdr3_nt: TGTGCCAGCAGTGATTCCAGGCTCCAGCATTTT; cdr3_aa: CASSDSRLQHF
j_call: TRBJ2-2; d_call: TRBD1; clone_size: -; v_call: TRBV18; cdr3_nt: TGTGCCAGCTCACCAAAGGACAGGGGAGCGAACACCGGGGAGCTGTTTTTT; cdr3_aa: CASSPKDRGANTGELFF
j_call: TRBJ2-4; d_call: -; clone_size: -; v_call: TRBV2; cdr3_nt: TGTGCCAGCAGGGCGCGGGGTGCGCCCAAAAACATTCAGTACTTC; cdr3_aa: CASRARGAPKNIQYF
j_call: TRBJ1-2; d_call: -; clone_size: -; v_call: TRBV5-3; cdr3_nt: TGTGCCAGAAGCTTGTTGGGACCTAGCTATGGCTACACCTTC; cdr3_aa: CARSLLGPSYGYTF
j_call: TRBJ2-4; d_call: TRBD2; clone_size: once; v_call: TRBV15; cdr3_nt: TGTGCCACCAGCAGGGACCGGCCGGGGGGGCGCGTCGCCAAAAACATTCAGTACTTC; cdr3_aa: CATSRDRPGGRVAKNIQYF
j_call: TRBJ1-2; d_call: -; clone_size: -; v_call: TRBV5-1; cdr3_nt: TGCGCCAGCCGCGAGGGGAACTATGGCTACACCTTC; cdr3_aa: CASREGNYGYTF
j_call: TRBJ2-5; d_call: -; clone_size: -; v_call: TRBV9; cdr3_nt: TGTGCCAGCAGCGTAGGGCTGGGAGAGACCCAGTACTTC; cdr3_aa: CASSVGLGETQYF
j_call: TRBJ2-7; d_call: -; clone_size: few; v_call: TRBV28; cdr3_nt: TGTGCCAGCAGTTACGCCTCCTACGAGCAGTACTTC; cdr3_aa: CASSYASYEQYF
j_call: TRBJ2-1; d_call: TRBD1; clone_size: -; v_call: TRBV30; cdr3_nt: TGTGCCTGGACTGAGGACAGGGCCGACAATGAGCAGTTCTTC; cdr3_aa: CAWTEDRADNEQFF
j_call: TRBJ1-1; d_call: -; clone_size: -; v_call: TRBV18; cdr3_nt: TGTGCCAGCTCACCCGGACAGTTCAGGGAAGCTTTCTTT; cdr3_aa: CASSPGQFREAFF
j_call: TRBJ2-3; d_call: TRBD2; clone_size: -; v_call: TRBV2; cdr3_nt: TGTGCCAGCACTTCTAGCGGGGGGGCAGATACGCAGTATTTT; cdr3_aa: CASTSSGGADTQYF
j_call: TRBJ1-4; d_call: TRBD1; clone_size: -; v_call: TRBV6-1; cdr3_nt: TGTGCCAGCAGAAGGGGACAGGGGGCTGAAAAACTGTTTTTT; cdr3_aa: CASRRGQGAEKLFF
j_call: TRBJ2-1; d_call: TRBD1; clone_size: -; v_call: TRBV29-1; cdr3_nt: TGCAGCGTTGGACAGGGGGCTCGGAATGAGCAGTTCTTC; cdr3_aa: CSVGQGARNEQFF
j_call: TRBJ2-1; d_call: TRBD2; clone_size: -; v_call: TRBV11-3; cdr3_nt: TGTGCCAGCAGCGAGTTTTACGGACTAGCGGGGGCCGGAGAGCAGTTCTTC; cdr3_aa: CASSEFYGLAGAGEQFF
j_call: TRBJ2-3; d_call: -; clone_size: few; v_call: TRBV6-5; cdr3_nt: TGTGCCAGCAGTTACTCCCCCATGAGCACAGATACGCAGTATTTT; cdr3_aa: CASSYSPMSTDTQYF
j_call: TRBJ2-5; d_call: -; clone_size: -; v_call: TRBV1; cdr3_nt: TGCACCAGCAGCCAAAGAAGGGGAGGGCAAGAGACCCAGTACTTC; cdr3_aa: CTSSQRRGGQETQYF
j_call: TRBJ2-1; d_call: TRBD2; clone_size: -; v_call: TRBV19; cdr3_nt: TGTGCCAGTAGTATGACTAGCGGGAGCGGTGAGCAGTTCTTC; cdr3_aa: CASSMTSGSGEQFF
j_call: TRBJ1-5; d_call: TRBD1; clone_size: once; v_call: TRBV4-2; cdr3_nt: TGTGCCAGCAGCCAAGATGCAGGGGGTGTTCAGCCCCAGCATTTT; cdr3_aa: CASSQDAGGVQPQHF
j_call: TRBJ2-1; d_call: -; clone_size: -; v_call: TRBV28; cdr3_nt: TGTGCCAGCACCGCAAGTGATGAGCAGTTCTTC; cdr3_aa: CASTASDEQFF
j_call: TRBJ2-4; d_call: -; clone_size: -; v_call: TRBV11-2; cdr3_nt: TGTGCCAGCAGCTTAGGGGAATACCTGGCCAAAAACATTCAGTACTTC; cdr3_aa: CASSLGEYLAKNIQYF
j_call: TRBJ2-2; d_call: TRBD1; clone_size: -; v_call: TRBV28; cdr3_nt: TGTGCCAGCAGGGGACAGGTGAACACCGGGGAGCTGTTTTTT; cdr3_aa: CASRGQVNTGELFF
j_call: TRBJ2-2; d_call: -; clone_size: -; v_call: TRBV9; cdr3_nt: TGTGCCAGCAGCGAGCGGGGACAGTCGAACACCGGGGAGCTGTTTTTT; cdr3_aa: CASSERGQSNTGELFF
j_call: TRBJ2-1; d_call: TRBD2; clone_size: -; v_call: TRBV15; cdr3_nt: TGTGCCACCAGCGAAGGACTAGCGGGAGACGAGCAGTTCTTC; cdr3_aa: CATSEGLAGDEQFF
j_call: TRBJ2-5; d_call: TRBD2; clone_size: -; v_call: TRBV4-1; cdr3_nt: TGCGCCAGCAGCCAAGGAACTAGCGGGAACCAAGAGACCCAGTACTTC; cdr3_aa: CASSQGTSGNQETQYF
j_call: TRBJ2-1; d_call: TRBD1; clone_size: -; v_call: TRBV28; cdr3_nt: TGTGCCAGCAGTTCCAAGGGACAGCTCTACAATGAGCAGTTCTTC; cdr3_aa: CASSSKGQLYNEQFF
j_call: TRBJ2-5; d_call: -; clone_size: -; v_call: TRBV7-9; cdr3_nt: TGTGCCAGCAGCTTAACGGCTAGAGGAAGTACGGAGACCCAGTACTTC; cdr3_aa: CASSLTARGSTETQYF
j_call: TRBJ2-3; d_call: TRBD2; clone_size: -; v_call: TRBV7-3; cdr3_nt: TGTGCCAGCAGCCCATCCCCGGGCGGGAGCGGGGGGCGGGATACGCAGTATTTT; cdr3_aa: CASSPSPGGSGGRDTQYF
j_call: TRBJ2-3; d_call: TRBD2; clone_size: -; v_call: TRBV4-1; cdr3_nt: TGCGCCAGCAGCCCCTCCCCGGGCGGGGGGATGACAGATACGCAGTATTTT; cdr3_aa: CASSPSPGGGMTDTQYF
j_call: TRBJ2-7; d_call: TRBD2; clone_size: -; v_call: TRBV9; cdr3_nt: TGTGCCAGCACCCCGGGACTAGCGGGATACGAGCAGTACTTC; cdr3_aa: CASTPGLAGYEQYF
j_call: TRBJ2-6; d_call: TRBD1; clone_size: -; v_call: TRBV10-2; cdr3_nt: TGCGCCAGCAGTACCTCTGGGACAGGGATCTCTGGGGCCAACGTCCTGACTTTC; cdr3_aa: CASSTSGTGISGANVLTF
j_call: TRBJ1-1; d_call: -; clone_size: -; v_call: TRBV30; cdr3_nt: TGTGCCTGTCCTGTGGAGGGGGTGAAAGCTTTCTTT; cdr3_aa: CACPVEGVKAFF
j_call: TRBJ1-1; d_call: -; clone_size: few; v_call: TRBV25-1; cdr3_nt: TGTGCCAGCAGTAAAGGGGGGTACCTAGAAGCTTTCTTT; cdr3_aa: CASSKGGYLEAFF
j_call: TRBJ2-1; d_call: TRBD1; clone_size: -; v_call: TRBV12-5; cdr3_nt: TGTGCTAGTGGTTTGTCAGGGGGCATGGATGAGCAGTTCTTC; cdr3_aa: CASGLSGGMDEQFF
j_call: TRBJ2-3; d_call: -; clone_size: -; v_call: TRBV2; cdr3_nt: TGTGCCAGCAGTGAGTCAGGGATGTTACAAGATACGCAGTATTTT; cdr3_aa: CASSESGMLQDTQYF
j_call: TRBJ2-3; d_call: TRBD2; clone_size: -; v_call: TRBV7-8; cdr3_nt: TGTGCCAGCAGCTTAACGGGGGGACCAGATACGCAGTATTTT; cdr3_aa: CASSLTGGPDTQYF
j_call: TRBJ1-2; d_call: -; clone_size: -; v_call: TRBV9; cdr3_nt: TGTGCCAGCAGTCCTTCTACCGGGACTGGGCGAGGCTACACCTTC; cdr3_aa: CASSPSTGTGRGYTF
j_call: TRBJ1-2; d_call: -; clone_size: -; v_call: TRBV5-1; cdr3_nt: TGCGCCAGCAGCTTATCGGACGTAGACTATGGCTACACCTTC; cdr3_aa: CASSLSDVDYGYTF
j_call: TRBJ2-2; d_call: TRBD2; clone_size: -; v_call: TRBV7-7; cdr3_nt: TGTGCCAGCAGCCTCCCGGCGGGAGACGGGGAGCTGTTTTTT; cdr3_aa: CASSLPAGDGELFF
j_call: TRBJ2-5; d_call: TRBD2; clone_size: -; v_call: TRBV13; cdr3_nt: TGTGCCAGCAGCTCTAGCGGGGGGGGTAACCGAGAGACCCAGTACTTC; cdr3_aa: CASSSSGGGNRETQYF
j_call: TRBJ2-1; d_call: -; clone_size: -; v_call: TRBV5-4; cdr3_nt: TGTGCCAGCAGCTTGGAGATCGACAGCAATGAGCAGTTCTTC; cdr3_aa: CASSLEIDSNEQFF
j_call: TRBJ2-7; d_call: -; clone_size: once; v_call: TRBV7-2; cdr3_nt: TGTGCCAGCAGCTTAACAGCTTCCTACGAGCAGTACTTC; cdr3_aa: CASSLTASYEQYF
j_call: TRBJ2-5; d_call: -; clone_size: few; v_call: TRBV4-1; cdr3_nt: TGCGCCAGCAGCCAAGAGGAGGGCCAGACCCAGTACTTC; cdr3_aa: CASSQEEGQTQYF
j_call: TRBJ2-7; d_call: -; clone_size: -; v_call: TRBV7-8; cdr3_nt: TGTGCCAGCACCATCGGCGGGGGCCAAACCCACGAGCAGTACTTC; cdr3_aa: CASTIGGGQTHEQYF
j_call: TRBJ2-3; d_call: -; clone_size: once; v_call: TRBV19; cdr3_nt: TGTGCCAGTAGTAGGGGGGACCCTCCCCTAGGTACGCAGTATTTT; cdr3_aa: CASSRGDPPLGTQYF
j_call: TRBJ2-5; d_call: -; clone_size: -; v_call: TRBV29-1; cdr3_nt: TGCAGCGTCCCTAGTTGGGTGGGGGAGACCCAGTACTTC; cdr3_aa: CSVPSWVGETQYF
j_call: TRBJ1-1; d_call: TRBD1; clone_size: -; v_call: TRBV6-1; cdr3_nt: TGTGCCAGCAGTGCCGGGACAGGGGGTGAAGCTTTCTTT; cdr3_aa: CASSAGTGGEAFF
j_call: TRBJ2-7; d_call: -; clone_size: -; v_call: TRBV6-1; cdr3_nt: TGTGCCAGCAGCCCACAGGGTAAATACGAGCAGTACTTC; cdr3_aa: CASSPQGKYEQYF
j_call: TRBJ2-3; d_call: TRBD1; clone_size: -; v_call: TRBV18; cdr3_nt: TGTGCCAGCTCACCACCGGGACAGGGGGCTGCAGATACGCAGTATTTT; cdr3_aa: CASSPPGQGAADTQYF
j_call: TRBJ2-3; d_call: -; clone_size: -; v_call: TRBV14; cdr3_nt: TGTGCCAGCAGCCAAGACCCAGGGAGAGATACGCAGTATTTT; cdr3_aa: CASSQDPGRDTQYF
j_call: TRBJ2-5; d_call: -; clone_size: -; v_call: TRBV19; cdr3_nt: TGTGCCAGTAGTATAGTCGCCAGGGTGGAGACCCAGTACTTC; cdr3_aa: CASSIVARVETQYF
j_call: TRBJ1-1; d_call: -; clone_size: -; v_call: TRBV28; cdr3_nt: TGTGCCACCGGACTGACAAACACTGAAGCTTTCTTT; cdr3_aa: CATGLTNTEAFF